This section outlines one T cell receptor (beta chain) sequence together with its context. The antigen is undetermined. Germline V gene data show CDR1 as MNHEY and CDR2 as SMNVEV (reference sequence). This CDR3 has 14 amino acids. V trimming: 7 bases; J trimming: 2 bases; junction bases outside the gene matches: 7. TCRdb keeps only in-frame clones here, not all; method: immunoSEQ multiplex PCR. The table has 30,000 to 40,000 clones, just over 70% seen once. This entry comes from a study of cytotoxic CD8 clonotypes in ibrutinib-treated CLL. Overall study findings and caveats: In comparison with age-matched healthy donors, baseline clonality was higher and tracked circulating CD8+ T-cell counts. Private clonotypes, not public ones, expanded at ibrutinib response.

The sequence came from a human donor with chronic lymphocytic leukemia. Sequenced material: PBMCs, taken at disease progression, from a patient treated with ibrutinib. This sequence joins TRBV27 and TRBJ2-7; 8 bases are a match to TRBD1. The CDR3 here is CASKTTGGPYEQYF. CDR3 DNA: TGTGCCAGCAAGACCACAGGGGGGCCCTACGAGCAGTACTTC.